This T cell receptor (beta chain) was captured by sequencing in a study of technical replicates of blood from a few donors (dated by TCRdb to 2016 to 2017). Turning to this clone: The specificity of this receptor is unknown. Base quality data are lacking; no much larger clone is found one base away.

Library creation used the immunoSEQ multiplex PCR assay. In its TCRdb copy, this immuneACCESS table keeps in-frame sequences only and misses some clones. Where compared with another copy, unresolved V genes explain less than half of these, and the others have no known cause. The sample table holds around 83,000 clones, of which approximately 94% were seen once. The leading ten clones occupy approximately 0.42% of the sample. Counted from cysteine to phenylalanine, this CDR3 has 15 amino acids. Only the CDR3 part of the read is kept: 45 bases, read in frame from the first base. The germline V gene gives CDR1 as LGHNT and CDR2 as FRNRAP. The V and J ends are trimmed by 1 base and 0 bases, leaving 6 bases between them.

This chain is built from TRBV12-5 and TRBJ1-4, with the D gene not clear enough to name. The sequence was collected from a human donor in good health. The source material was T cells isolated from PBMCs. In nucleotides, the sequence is TGTGCTAGTGGTTTGGGAGATGCAACTAATGAAAAACTGTTTTTT. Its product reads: CASGLGDATNEKLFF.